This T cell receptor beta chain was sequenced in a study of blood T cells in healthy people across ages. About the research overall: When template switching was applied, about one barcoded beta molecule was captured per two T cells. The study, taken as a whole, reports: PBMCs were not sorted, which prevented a conclusive comparison of naive versus antigen-experienced cells.

The individuals who served as donors were healthy Caucasians living in Russia, aged roughly 6 to 100. Samples each had at least 6 micrograms of total RNA extracted. A second PCR, run for roughly 6 to 11 cycles, used a sample-barcoded 5' primer plus a J-beta primer mix. TCRdb re-analysed the 5' RACE reads in MiXCR, keeping a single row per CDR3 protein. The table shows around 870,000 distinct CDR3 sequences, with 29% occurring only once. The CDR3 covers 14 residues. Germline V CDR1 and CDR2: KGHSH, LQKENI. As regards this clonotype: No antigen is known for it. One base away lies a much larger clone, so this may be a sequencing read error.

This sequence was found in a woman older than 75 in good health. The rearrangement joins TRBV18 to TRBJ2-5; no firm D call. The sample consisted of blood. The CDR3 DNA sequence: TGTGCCAGCTCACCACCGTCCACCCAAGAGACCCAGTGCTTC. Its protein product is CASSPPSTQETQCF.